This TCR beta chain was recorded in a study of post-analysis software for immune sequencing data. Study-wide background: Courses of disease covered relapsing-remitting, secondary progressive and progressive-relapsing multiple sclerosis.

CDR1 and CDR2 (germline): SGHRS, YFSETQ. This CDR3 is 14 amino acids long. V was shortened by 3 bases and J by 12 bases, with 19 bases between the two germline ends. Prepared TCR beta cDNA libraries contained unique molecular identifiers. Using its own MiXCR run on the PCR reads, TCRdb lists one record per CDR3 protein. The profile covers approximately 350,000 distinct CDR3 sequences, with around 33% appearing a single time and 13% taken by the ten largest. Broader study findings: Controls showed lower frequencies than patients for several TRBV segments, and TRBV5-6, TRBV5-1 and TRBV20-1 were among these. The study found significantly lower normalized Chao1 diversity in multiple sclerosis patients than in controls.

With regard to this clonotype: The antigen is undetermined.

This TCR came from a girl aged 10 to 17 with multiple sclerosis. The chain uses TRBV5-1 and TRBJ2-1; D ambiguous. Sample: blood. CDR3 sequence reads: CASSSRTVRDGQFF. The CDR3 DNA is TGCGCCAGCAGCTCCCGTACGGTGCGCGATGGGCAGTTCTTC.